A single sample is the source of the 15 T cell receptor beta chains below, sequenced in a study of blood T cell repertoires in COVID-19. Here immunoSEQ multiplex PCR was the method, and the copy in TCRdb shows in-frame clones only, minus some. The table has roughly 100,000 clones, almost 80% seen once. Sequencing was done on a sample of peripheral blood. The receptors come from a man aged 60 to 69 with active or convalescent COVID-19.

The V call is TRBV18, the J call TRBJ2-6; tentatively, D is TRBD1 (6 bases). Trimming took off 3 bases at V and 0 bases at J, with 18 bases between the two ends. This CDR3 contains 19 residues. Germline V gene data show CDR1 as KGHSH and CDR2 as LQKENI. The CDR3 here is CASSPRSRGPFSGANVLTF. CDR3 nucleotide sequence: TGTGCCAGCTCACCTAGGAGCAGGGGTCCATTCTCTGGGGCCAACGTCCTGACTTTC.

This clone was seen only once. The chain links TRBV5-4 to TRBJ1-1, with D unclear. This CDR3 region has 15 residues. Germline values: CDR1 SGHNT, CDR2 YYREEE (reference sequence). The ends were cut back, 2 bases at V and 3 bases at J, with 14 bases in the middle. The CDR3 DNA reads as TGTGCCAGCAGCTTACCCGGGAAAGGACACACTGAAGCTTTCTTT. Its protein product is CASSLPGKGHTEAFF.

CDR3 region: CSVEEGGGTSGAGELFF. CDR3 DNA sequence: TGCAGCGTTGAAGAGGGTGGTGGGACTAGCGGTGCCGGGGAGCTGTTTTTT. V gene TRBV29-1 combines with J gene TRBJ2-2; TRBD2 aligns across 11 bases. The CDR3 is made up of 17 amino acids. CDR1 is SQVTM and CDR2 is ANQGSEA in the germline V gene. Trimming at V came to 0 bases and at J to 6 bases, leaving 9 bases not matched to a gene.

This rearrangement joins TRBV11-2 to TRBJ2-1; TRBD2 aligns across 8 bases. This CDR3 is 17 amino acids long. Losses at the gene ends were 5 bases for V and 5 bases for J; bases not matched to a gene: 14. Germline loops: CDR1 SGHAT, CDR2 FQNNGV. The CDR3 loop reads CASSTRGGEDGDNEQFF. In DNA, the CDR3 is TGTGCCAGCAGCACCCGGGGGGGGGAGGACGGAGACAATGAGCAGTTCTTC.

The count of this clone is one. The chain links TRBV29-1 to TRBJ2-7; no clear D gene. The ends were cut back, 3 bases at V and 4 bases at J, with 7 bases in the middle. Germline loops: CDR1 SQVTM, CDR2 ANQGSEA. This CDR3 has 11 residues. For the CDR3, the DNA is TGCAGCGTTGAGAACGGTTACGAGCAGTACTTC. Translation gives CSVENGYEQYF.

This rearrangement joins TRBV2 to TRBJ2-7; D not certain. V gave up 3 bases and J gave up 0 bases, with 12 bases separating them. Germline-derived CDR1 and CDR2 are SNHLY and FYNNEI. This CDR3 is 15 amino acids long. The CDR3 DNA is TGTGCCAGCAGTGAGTCGTCTGTCTACTCCTACGAGCAGTACTTC. Translating gives CASSESSVYSYEQYF.

This chain connects TRBV18 to TRBJ2-2; no definite D call. Germline CDR1 and CDR2: KGHSH and LQKENI. V lost 6 bases, J lost 0 bases, and 11 bases lay in between. The CDR3 loop spans 15 amino acids. The CDR3 protein is CASSLDLPNTGELFF. CDR3 bases: TGTGCCAGCTCCCTAGACCTTCCGAACACCGGGGAGCTGTTTTTT. Looking up the rest from reference TRBV18 and TRBJ2-2 gives the full variable domain: NAGVMQNPRHLVRRRGQEARLRCSPMKGHSHVYWYRQLPEEGLKFMVYLQKENIIDESGMPKERFSAEFPKEGPSILRIQQVVRGDSAAYFCASSLDLPNTGELFFGEGSRLTVL.

The chain links TRBV25-1 to TRBJ1-2; D is possibly TRBD1 (5 bases). The CDR3 is made up of 13 amino acids. Germline values: CDR1 MGHDK, CDR2 SYGVNS. Trimming took off 4 bases at V and 7 bases at J, with 13 bases between the two ends. CDR3 sequence: CASSGLSDSGYTF. CDR3 DNA: TGTGCCAGCAGTGGATTATCTGACAGTGGCTACACCTTC.

The chain joins TRBV2 to TRBJ1-1; a weak D match, TRBD1 (5 bases). This CDR3 is built from 14 residues. Trimming pared 3 bases from V and 7 bases from J, leaving 15 bases between. CDR1 SNHLY and CDR2 FYNNEI come from the germline V gene. The CDR3 sequence is CASSDLGGANEAFF. The CDR3 region has the DNA TGTGCCAGCAGTGACCTCGGCGGGGCGAATGAAGCTTTCTTT. Variable domain in full (rest from reference TRBV2 and TRBJ1-1): EPEVTQTPSHQVTQMGQEVILRCVPISNHLYFYWYRQILGQKVEFLVSFYNNEISEKSEIFDDQFSVERPDGSNFTLKIRSTKLEDSAMYFCASSDLGGANEAFFGQGTRLTVV.

Only a few counts were recorded for this clone. This chain joins TRBV9 and TRBJ1-3, with D possibly TRBD1 on 6 matching bases. Germline loops: CDR1 SGDLS, CDR2 YYNGEE. CDR3 length equals 16 residues. The ends were cut back, 0 bases at V and 0 bases at J, with 10 bases in the middle. The CDR3 here is CASSVEDSLSGNTIYF. CDR3 DNA sequence: TGTGCCAGCAGCGTAGAGGACAGCCTCTCTGGAAACACCATATATTTT.

In this sample, this clone turned up once. The chain recombines TRBV6-5 with TRBJ2-4, with D perhaps matching TRBD1 (7 bases). The germline V and J ends were trimmed by 0 bases and 9 bases, with 15 bases remaining between them. This CDR3 spans 15 amino acids. Germline V lookup: CDR1 MNHEY, CDR2 SVGAGI. CDR3 loop: CASSYSGQGGGIQYF. In DNA form, the CDR3 reads TGTGCCAGCAGTTACTCGGGCCAGGGGGGTGGCATTCAGTACTTC.

The chain joins TRBV28 to TRBJ2-7; 13 bases map to TRBD2. J gave up 6 bases and V 6 bases, and 8 bases lay outside the gene matches. Germline-derived CDR1 and CDR2 are MDHEN and SYDVKM. The CDR3 has 15 amino acids. CDR3 bases: TGTGCCAGCAGCCCCCCAGGACTAGCGGGAGTCGAGCAGTACTTC. It yields the protein CASSPPGLAGVEQYF.

The J gene is TRBJ2-5, the V gene TRBV6-5; perhaps TRBD2 as D (6 bases). The CDR3 sequence is 13 residues long. V was trimmed by 2 bases and J by 5 bases, leaving 9 bases between them. The germline gives CDR1 MNHEY, CDR2 SVGAGI. DNA for the CDR3: TGTGCCAGCAGTTACCTTGGGGGGGAGACCCAGTACTTC. This encodes CASSYLGGETQYF.

The rearrangement links TRBV5-1 to TRBJ1-1, with TRBD1 identical over 10 bases. The CDR3 extends over 17 amino acids. Germline CDR1 and CDR2: SGHRS and YFSETQ. J gave up 1 base and V 2 bases, and 8 bases lay outside the gene matches. CDR3 region: CASSFARGQGTNTEAFF. The CDR3 DNA reads as TGCGCCAGCAGCTTTGCTAGGGGACAGGGGACGAACACTGAAGCTTTCTTT.

The chain has TRBV7-2 and TRBJ2-1; D not certain. This CDR3 spans 15 amino acids. V shed 1 base and J shed 0 bases, with 7 bases lying between them. The germline CDR1 and CDR2 sequences are SGHTA and FQGNSA. In DNA, the CDR3 is TGTGCCAGCAGCTTAGACGCGAGCTCCTACAATGAGCAGTTCTTC. As protein: CASSLDASSYNEQFF.